This is a list of T cell receptor beta chains from one sample in a study of Graves' ophthalmopathy and Graves' hyperthyroidism. TCRdb passed the multiplex PCR reads through MiXCR, listing each CDR3 protein once. The sample yields 240,000 or so distinct CDR3 sequences, 45% to 55% seen once. Sequenced: peripheral blood. These receptors came from an adult man with Graves' ophthalmopathy. The CDR3 runs from the conserved cysteine through the conserved F or W. A D gene is named only where the DNA matches it firmly. Rows may omit the clone size; those that give it use once, few, many or a size class.

d_call	clone_size	v_call	j_call	cdr3_nt	cdr3_aa
-	-	TRBV29-1	TRBJ1-1	TGCGGCGCGGAGGGGGTTCTTTGGAGAATGAACACTGAAGCTTTCTTT	CGAEGVLWRMNTEAFF
TRBD2	few	TRBV9	TRBJ2-2	TGTGCCAGCAGCGTGGGACTAGCCGCCACCGGGGAGCTGTTTTTT	CASSVGLAATGELFF
-	many	TRBV9	TRBJ1-5	TGTGCCAGCAGCGAGGGGAGCAATCAGCCCCAGCATTTT	CASSEGSNQPQHF
TRBD1	once	TRBV2	TRBJ1-5	TGTGCCAGCAGCCAATCCACGACAGGGGAGCAGCCCCAGCATTTT	CASSQSTTGEQPQHF
-	-	TRBV5-5	TRBJ2-7	TGTGCCAGCAGCTTAGAGGCTCCCGCCAAGCAGTACTTC	CASSLEAPAKQYF
-	many	TRBV25-1	TRBJ1-6	TGTGCCAGCACCTTGACCTCAAATTCACCCCTCCACTTT	CASTLTSNSPLHF
TRBD1	-	TRBV19	TRBJ1-5	TGTGCCAGTAGGGGACAGGGGAATCAGCCCCAGCATTTT	CASRGQGNQPQHF
-	-	TRBV2	TRBJ2-2	TGTGCCAGCAGTGAACGTTCGGGGCCGCACACCGGGGAGCTGTTTTTT	CASSERSGPHTGELFF
TRBD1	-	TRBV2	TRBJ1-4	TGTGCCAGCAGTGAAGAGGGGGCGTGGGAAAAACTGTTTTTT	CASSEEGAWEKLFF
-	once	TRBV19	TRBJ2-7	TGTGCCAGTAGTATAGTCGGGCAGATCTACGAGCAGTACTTC	CASSIVGQIYEQYF
-	-	TRBV5-8	TRBJ1-2	TGTGCCAGCATCAAAAGAGGCGAAAGACGCTATGGCTACACCTTC	CASIKRGERRYGYTF
-	few	TRBV6-1	TRBJ1-1	TGTGCCAGCAGTGCCTGGGGGGGAGGCACTGAAGCTTTCTTT	CASSAWGGGTEAFF
-	-	TRBV20-1	TRBJ1-1	TGCAGTGCTTGGGACCTCAACACTGAAGCTTTCTTT	CSAWDLNTEAFF
-	-	TRBV20-1	TRBJ2-7	TGCAGTGCTAGGGGAGCGGCAAGGGACTACGAGCAGTACTTC	CSARGAARDYEQYF
-	-	TRBV20-1	TRBJ2-7	TGCAGTGCTAGCGGTTTTTACGAGCAGTACTTC	CSASGFYEQYF
-	-	TRBV5-8	TRBJ1-5	TGTGCCAGCAGCGCGGACAGACTATATCAGCCCCAGCATTTT	CASSADRLYQPQHF
-	once	TRBV12-3/TRBV12-4	TRBJ2-7	TGTGCCAGCAGTTTAGGGGGGCAGCTGAACTACGAGCAGTACTTC	CASSLGGQLNYEQYF
TRBD2	few	TRBV11-2	TRBJ2-5	TGTGCCAGCAGCTCAAGACTAGCGGGGCCCAAAGAGACCCAGTACTTC	CASSSRLAGPKETQYF
-	-	TRBV20-1	TRBJ1-1	TGCAGTGCTAGTCTCTTACAGGCCAGCGTGAACACTGAAGCTTTCTTT	CSASLLQASVNTEAFF
TRBD1	-	TRBV9	TRBJ1-6	TGTGCCAGCAGGGATACCGGGACAGGGTATTCACCCCTCCACTTT	CASRDTGTGYSPLHF
TRBD1	-	TRBV20-1	TRBJ1-2	TGCAGTGCTAGTGTATCGGGACAGGACTATGGCTACACCTTC	CSASVSGQDYGYTF
TRBD2	-	TRBV20-1	TRBJ2-7	TGCAGTGCCCCGAGCGGGGTCGAGCAGTACTTC	CSAPSGVEQYF
TRBD1	-	TRBV10-3	TRBJ1-2	TGTGCCAGCAGTCTCACTCCGACAGGGAAACTCTATGGCTACACCTTC	CASSLTPTGKLYGYTF
-	many	TRBV10-2	TRBJ2-7	TGCGCCAGCAGTGTAACGGCAGGTAACGAGCAGTACTTC	CASSVTAGNEQYF
-	-	TRBV6-5	TRBJ1-2	TGTGCCAGCAGTCAACCGGGACGTAACTATGGCTACACCTTC	CASSQPGRNYGYTF
-	-	TRBV7-9	TRBJ2-3	TGTGCCAGCAGCCCGAAGACAGGGACTAGCACAGATACGCAGTATTTT	CASSPKTGTSTDTQYF
-	-	TRBV6-5	TRBJ1-1	TGTGCCAGCAGCCGTTCTCGGGGCACTGAAGCTTTCTTT	CASSRSRGTEAFF
-	many	TRBV29-1	TRBJ1-1	TGCAGCGTTGGCAGGGATCAGTACACTGAAGCTTTCTTT	CSVGRDQYTEAFF
-	few	TRBV20-1	TRBJ2-7	TGCAGTGCTAGAAGTGTTGACCCCTACGAGCAGTACTTC	CSARSVDPYEQYF
TRBD2	-	TRBV10-2	TRBJ2-7	TGCGCCAGCAGTGTGTGGAGCGGGAGGGCTTACGAGCAGTACTTC	CASSVWSGRAYEQYF
-	-	TRBV18	TRBJ1-2	TGTGCCAGCTCAGCCAGGGCTAACTATGGCTACACCTTC	CASSARANYGYTF
TRBD2	-	TRBV29-1	TRBJ2-1	TGCAGCGTGTCCGCCCTATCGGGACTAGCGGAGTTTTACAATGAGCAGTTCTTC	CSVSALSGLAEFYNEQFF
-	-	TRBV7-3	TRBJ2-2	TGTGCCAGCAGCCCCGGTTTAGGCCAGGTTAACACCGGGGAGCTGTTTTTT	CASSPGLGQVNTGELFF
-	-	TRBV10-3	TRBJ2-7	TGTGCCAGCAAAGGGTACCGCGACGTAGTTTACGAGCAGTACTTC	CASKGYRDVVYEQYF
TRBD1	-	TRBV29-1	TRBJ1-1	TGCAGCGTGGACAGGGGTACTGAAGCTTTCTTT	CSVDRGTEAFF
TRBD2	-	TRBV9	TRBJ2-7	TGTGCCAGCAGCAGTAGCGGGAGGGCCTCCTACGAGCAGTACTTC	CASSSSGRASYEQYF
-	-	TRBV5-1	TRBJ1-4	TGCGCCAGCAGCCCCGGACATACAGGGCTAGGTGAAAAACTGTTTTTT	CASSPGHTGLGEKLFF